The clone carrying this TCR beta chain was counted between two and nine times. Its antigen remains unknown. This sample was taken from a study of T cell repertoires in cytomegalovirus infection. General study findings and limits: HLA-C-restricted CMV-specific TCR beta clonotypes prevailed in the ex vivo response.

One entry per CDR3 protein, called by TCRdb with MiXCR from the reads. The sample lists under 350,000 distinct CDR3 sequences; about 20% were seen once. The CDR3 is 16 residues long. Per the germline V gene, CDR1 is LGHNA and CDR2 is YSLEER. Between the trimmed V and J ends, which lost 4 bases and 0 bases, there was a span of 13 bases. The receptor was isolated from a human donor in good health (CMV status not recorded). Some clones in this sample may be carry-over from other donors' samples. This specimen was cultured PBMCs, taken from culture after CMV antigen stimulation. The chain couples TRBV4-3 to TRBJ2-1; no clear D gene. In DNA form, the CDR3 reads TGCGCCAGCAGCCTAAACCTCATCAGCTCCTACAATGAGCAGTTCTTC. This translates into CASSLNLISSYNEQFF.